Included here is one T cell receptor (beta chain) sequence, with context. Its cognate antigen is unknown. Germline V gene lookup returns CDR1 MNHEY and CDR2 SVGAGI. Trimming removed 4 bases at V and 4 bases at J, with 16 bases between. The CDR3 is 16 residues long. This sample was included in a study of T cells after yellow fever vaccination. The authors made TCR cDNA by 5'RACE template switching, adding a universal primer site and UMIs. TCRdb used MiXCR to reprocess the 5' RACE reads, holding one entry per CDR3 protein. In the table there are roughly 170,000 distinct CDR3 sequences, about a tenth of which are singletons. The study's findings and limits: Post-booster samples contained most primary-vaccination clones (about 95% CD4, about 90% CD8). The secondary response showed a weaker magnitude and a faster peak, day 5 versus 15. It was a small share of clonotypes that appeared in both CD4 and CD8 compartments.

The chain couples TRBV6-5 to TRBJ2-2, with D maybe TRBD2 (5 bases). The origin of this receptor is a man younger than 35 who received the YFV17D yellow fever vaccine. Sample: CD8+ T cells sorted from PBMCs, taken 45 days after the yellow fever booster vaccination. The CDR3: CASSSEDSLFTGELFF. Here the CDR3 DNA reads TGTGCCAGCAGTTCGGAGGACTCCCTCTTCACCGGGGAGCTGTTTTTT.